This T cell receptor (beta chain) was retrieved from a study of blood T cell repertoires in COVID-19. Overall study context: The origin of the acute and convalescent COVID-19 samples was the United States, Italy and Spain.

Study processing details: Using reference gene primer amplification, nucleated cell counts were estimated. The assay was immunoSEQ multiplex PCR, and TCRdb's table has in-frame clones only and misses some. V and J calls and clone size are as listed in that table; D and trimming were resolved from the DNA. This table has around 250,000 clones, roughly 90% appearing once. Germline CDR1 reads LGHDT; CDR2 reads YNNKEL (reference sequence). With 1 base removed from V and 7 bases from J, the gap between germline ends came to 13 bases. The CDR3 covers 15 residues. The rearrangement joins TRBV3-1 (or the pseudogene TRBV3-2) to TRBJ1-4; D uncertain. The specimen was peripheral blood. This receptor was obtained from a man aged 55 to 70 with acute or convalescent COVID-19. CDR3 region: CASSQAPERSEKLFF. CDR3 nucleotides: TGTGCCAGCAGCCAAGCCCCGGAAAGGAGTGAAAAACTGTTTTTT.